The rows below give T cell receptor beta chains drawn from one sample of a study of T cells after somatic rescue of genetic block. Profiling relied on immunoSEQ multiplex PCR, and the TCRdb table lists in-frame clones only, not all of them. The sample contains tens of thousands of clones, under 95% of which appear only once. The sample comprised peripheral blood mononuclear cells (PBMCs). These receptors came from a man aged 35 to 55. Both conserved end residues are part of each CDR3. D genes are given only for firm matches. Some rows mark clone size as missing; the rest say once, few, many or name a class of expanded clone.

size: NA
V: TRBV7-2
D: NA
J: TRBJ1-6
DNA: TGTGCCAGCAGCTTAGGGGTCAGGGCCTATAATTCACCCCTCCACTTT
CDR3: CASSLGVRAYNSPLHF

size: once
V: TRBV18
D: NA
J: TRBJ1-1
DNA: TGTGCCAGCTCACCACCCGGCAGGAACACTGAAGCTTTCTTT
CDR3: CASSPPGRNTEAFF

size: NA
V: TRBV7-9
D: TRBD2
J: TRBJ2-7
DNA: TGTGCCAGCAGCATAGGGACTAGCGGGAGAGGCGAGCAGTACTTC
CDR3: CASSIGTSGRGEQYF

size: NA
V: TRBV28
D: NA
J: TRBJ1-5
DNA: TGTGCCAGCAGCCTCGGTTTCGCGGGGCAGCCCCAGCATTTT
CDR3: CASSLGFAGQPQHF

size: NA
V: TRBV5-4
D: TRBD2
J: TRBJ2-3
DNA: TGTGCCAGCAGCTCTTCTCTAGCGGGGGGCACAGATACGCAGTATTTT
CDR3: CASSSSLAGGTDTQYF

size: NA
V: TRBV21-1
D: NA
J: TRBJ2-7
DNA: TGTGCCAGCAGGACAGTAGTTTCCAGCTCCTACGAGCAGTACTTC
CDR3: CASRTVVSSSYEQYF

size: NA
V: TRBV6-6
D: NA
J: TRBJ2-2
DNA: TGTGCCAGCAGTTACTCGAGTGGCACCGGGGAGCTGTTTTTT
CDR3: CASSYSSGTGELFF

size: NA
V: TRBV7-9
D: NA
J: TRBJ2-7
DNA: TGTGCCAGCAGCCGGGGCTACGAGCAGTACTTC
CDR3: CASSRGYEQYF

size: NA
V: TRBV5-4
D: NA
J: TRBJ2-6
DNA: TGTGCCAGCAGCTCCCGGACAGACTTCTCTGGGGCCAACGTCCTGACTTTC
CDR3: CASSSRTDFSGANVLTF

size: NA
V: TRBV10-3
D: TRBD1
J: TRBJ2-2
DNA: TGTGCCATCGCAGACAGGGGCAGGGCCGGGGAGCTGTTTTTT
CDR3: CAIADRGRAGELFF

size: NA
V: TRBV19
D: TRBD1
J: TRBJ1-1
DNA: TGTGCCAGTAAAGACAGGGAGAGAGTAACTGAAGCTTTCTTT
CDR3: CASKDRERVTEAFF

size: NA
V: TRBV5-5
D: NA
J: TRBJ2-7
DNA: TGTGCCAGCAGCTTGGCGGCAGGCAAACTCTCCTACGAGCAGTACTTC
CDR3: CASSLAAGKLSYEQYF

size: NA
V: TRBV30
D: TRBD2
J: TRBJ2-3
DNA: TGTGCCTGGAGAACCTTAGCGGGGGAGCGTACGCAGTATTTT
CDR3: CAWRTLAGERTQYF

size: NA
V: TRBV10-3
D: TRBD1
J: TRBJ1-2
DNA: TGTGCCATCAGGAGAAGACAGGGACAGGGGGACGATGGCTACACCTTC
CDR3: CAIRRRQGQGDDGYTF

size: NA
V: TRBV6-5
D: NA
J: TRBJ1-2
DNA: TGTGCCAGCAGTTACGGAGAAGCAGGAGCTAAGGGATACACCTTC
CDR3: CASSYGEAGAKGYTF

size: once
V: TRBV6-1
D: NA
J: TRBJ1-5
DNA: TGTGCCAGCAGTGAAGGGGGGGCGGGTCAGCCCCAGCATTTT
CDR3: CASSEGGAGQPQHF

size: NA
V: TRBV7-9
D: NA
J: TRBJ2-7
DNA: TGTGCCAGCAGCACAGGGTACGGGACCTACGAGCAGTACTTC
CDR3: CASSTGYGTYEQYF

size: NA
V: TRBV15
D: NA
J: TRBJ2-7
DNA: TGTGCCACCAGCAGAGGTCTGGAGTACGAGCAGTACTTC
CDR3: CATSRGLEYEQYF

size: NA
V: TRBV5-1
D: TRBD1
J: TRBJ2-5
DNA: TGCGCCAGCAGCTTGGGCAGGGGGCAAGAGACCCAGTACTTC
CDR3: CASSLGRGQETQYF

size: NA
V: TRBV7-6
D: TRBD2
J: TRBJ2-4
DNA: TGTGCCAGCAGCTTAGGGTTTGGGACTAGAGTATCCGGAAACATTCAGTACTTC
CDR3: CASSLGFGTRVSGNIQYF

size: NA
V: TRBV2
D: NA
J: TRBJ2-7
DNA: TGTGCCAGCAGTAAACAGGGCCACGAGCAGTACTTC
CDR3: CASSKQGHEQYF

size: NA
V: TRBV11-2
D: NA
J: TRBJ2-3
DNA: TGTGCCAGCAGCTTAGCGGGGGCCGGGACAGATACGCAGTATTTT
CDR3: CASSLAGAGTDTQYF

size: NA
V: TRBV28
D: TRBD1
J: TRBJ2-6
DNA: TGTGCCAGCAGTTTTGGGACAGGGAGGCCTGGGGCCAACGTCCTGACTTTC
CDR3: CASSFGTGRPGANVLTF

size: NA
V: TRBV11-1
D: NA
J: TRBJ1-1
DNA: TGTGCCAGCAGCTTTGGGGAGGGGGCTGAAGCTTTCTTT
CDR3: CASSFGEGAEAFF

size: NA
V: TRBV2
D: NA
J: TRBJ2-7
DNA: TGTGCCAGCAGCAGGTCTACCAACTCCTACGAGCAGTACTTC
CDR3: CASSRSTNSYEQYF

size: NA
V: TRBV5-1
D: TRBD1
J: TRBJ2-7
DNA: TGCGCCAGCATCCCCGGGACAGGCCCCTACGAGCAGTACTTC
CDR3: CASIPGTGPYEQYF

size: NA
V: TRBV6-1
D: NA
J: TRBJ2-5
DNA: TGTGCCAGCAGGGAAGATGTCCCACCGAGGGCCCAGTACTTC
CDR3: CASREDVPPRAQYF

size: NA
V: TRBV30
D: NA
J: TRBJ2-5
DNA: TGTGCCTGGAAACGTAAAGCAGTCCAAGAGACCCAGTACTTC
CDR3: CAWKRKAVQETQYF

size: NA
V: TRBV7-2
D: TRBD2
J: TRBJ2-1
DNA: TGTGCCAGCAGCTTAGTTATGTCGGGAGGAGGTGGAAATGAGCAGTTCTTC
CDR3: CASSLVMSGGGGNEQFF

size: NA
V: TRBV28
D: TRBD1
J: TRBJ2-7
DNA: TGTGCCAGCAGTACCGGAGGGACAGGGGGCCGCTACGAGCAGTACTTC
CDR3: CASSTGGTGGRYEQYF

size: NA
V: TRBV5-1
D: NA
J: TRBJ1-5
DNA: TGCGCCAGCAGCTTTGACGGGGGCGAGGTTCAGCCCCAGCATTTT
CDR3: CASSFDGGEVQPQHF

size: NA
V: TRBV2
D: TRBD1
J: TRBJ2-7
DNA: TGTGCCAGCAGCGGGGACAGGAACTCCTACGAGCAGTACTTC
CDR3: CASSGDRNSYEQYF

size: once
V: TRBV5-1
D: NA
J: TRBJ1-1
DNA: TGCGCCAGCAGCTTGAGGACCCCGAACACTGAAGCTTTCTTT
CDR3: CASSLRTPNTEAFF

size: NA
V: TRBV14
D: NA
J: TRBJ2-2
DNA: TGTGCCAGCAGCCAGCAGACTACCGGGGAGCTGTTTTTT
CDR3: CASSQQTTGELFF

size: NA
V: TRBV15
D: NA
J: TRBJ2-2
DNA: TGTGCCACCAGCAGGACCTTGGGCAGGTCGGACACCGGGGAGCTGTTTTTT
CDR3: CATSRTLGRSDTGELFF

size: NA
V: TRBV7-9
D: NA
J: TRBJ2-1
DNA: TGTGCCAGCAGATCCGACAGGAGATCCTACAATGAGCAGTTCTTC
CDR3: CASRSDRRSYNEQFF

size: NA
V: TRBV11-2
D: NA
J: TRBJ1-1
DNA: TGTGCCAGCAGCTTACAACCCTGGACAGATTTGAACACTGAAGCTTTCTTT
CDR3: CASSLQPWTDLNTEAFF

size: NA
V: TRBV4-2
D: TRBD2
J: TRBJ2-1
DNA: TGTGCCAGCAGCCGCCTACTAGCGGGGGCGGACAATGAGCAGTTCTTC
CDR3: CASSRLLAGADNEQFF

size: NA
V: TRBV7-9
D: TRBD2
J: TRBJ2-1
DNA: TGTGCCAGCAGCGACCGGGACAAACTAGCGGATCTTGGGGTCTTC
CDR3: CASSDRDKLADLGVF

size: NA
V: TRBV4-1
D: TRBD1
J: TRBJ2-1
DNA: TGCGCCAGCAGCCATCTCTGGGACAGGAACAATGAGCAGTTCTTC
CDR3: CASSHLWDRNNEQFF

size: NA
V: TRBV5-1
D: NA
J: TRBJ2-7
DNA: TGCGCCAGCAGCTTGAATCCGGCGGCGAGCGAGCAGTACTTC
CDR3: CASSLNPAASEQYF

size: NA
V: TRBV14
D: NA
J: TRBJ2-5
DNA: TGTGCCAGCAGTCCCTACGGGAGTTTGAAGACCCAGTACTTC
CDR3: CASSPYGSLKTQYF

size: few
V: TRBV7-2
D: TRBD1
J: TRBJ2-7
DNA: TGTGCCAGCAGCCAGGACAGGGGGCTGGGTGAGCAGTACTTC
CDR3: CASSQDRGLGEQYF

size: NA
V: TRBV7-9
D: TRBD1
J: TRBJ1-2
DNA: TGTGCCAGCAGCCTTCAAGGGACAGGGAGCTATGGCTACACCTTC
CDR3: CASSLQGTGSYGYTF

size: NA
V: TRBV7-6
D: TRBD2
J: TRBJ2-2
DNA: TGTGCCAGCAGCCCACGGATAGCGGGAGCCGACACCGGGGAGCTGTTTTTT
CDR3: CASSPRIAGADTGELFF

size: NA
V: TRBV5-3
D: NA
J: TRBJ1-5
DNA: TGTGCCAGAAGCTTGGAGGGGGTGGGGGTGCCCTTTGGGCCCCAGCATTTT
CDR3: CARSLEGVGVPFGPQHF

size: once
V: TRBV18
D: NA
J: TRBJ2-7
DNA: TGTGCCAGCTCACCATACGGGGGAGATTACGAGCAGTACTTC
CDR3: CASSPYGGDYEQYF

size: NA
V: TRBV25-1
D: TRBD1
J: TRBJ1-1
DNA: TGTGCCAGCGGCGCGGGACAGGACACTGAAGCTTTCTTT
CDR3: CASGAGQDTEAFF

size: NA
V: TRBV15
D: TRBD1
J: TRBJ1-6
DNA: TGTGCCACCAGCCCACGGACAGGGAGGTCACCCCTCCACTTT
CDR3: CATSPRTGRSPLHF

size: NA
V: TRBV11-2
D: NA
J: TRBJ2-5
DNA: TGTGCCAGCAGCTTCCTCGCACAAGAGACCCAGTACTTC
CDR3: CASSFLAQETQYF

size: once
V: TRBV5-1
D: TRBD2
J: TRBJ2-1
DNA: TGCGCCAGCACGACCGGGACTAGCGGATACAATGAGCAGTTCTTC
CDR3: CASTTGTSGYNEQFF

size: NA
V: TRBV9
D: NA
J: TRBJ2-3
DNA: TGTGCCAGCAGTCCTACCTCTAGCCTGTACACAGATACGCAGTATTTT
CDR3: CASSPTSSLYTDTQYF

size: NA
V: TRBV7-9
D: NA
J: TRBJ1-2
DNA: TGTGCCAGCAGCCCTACTGGACGGATGAACTATGGCTACACCTTC
CDR3: CASSPTGRMNYGYTF

size: once
V: TRBV5-1
D: TRBD1
J: TRBJ1-6
DNA: TGCGCCAGCAGCCCGGGACAGGGGACAGGCTCACCCCTCCACTTT
CDR3: CASSPGQGTGSPLHF

size: NA
V: TRBV7-8
D: TRBD1
J: TRBJ1-5
DNA: TGTGCCAGCAGCTCCGCAGGGGGCTCTCAGCCCCAGCATTTT
CDR3: CASSSAGGSQPQHF